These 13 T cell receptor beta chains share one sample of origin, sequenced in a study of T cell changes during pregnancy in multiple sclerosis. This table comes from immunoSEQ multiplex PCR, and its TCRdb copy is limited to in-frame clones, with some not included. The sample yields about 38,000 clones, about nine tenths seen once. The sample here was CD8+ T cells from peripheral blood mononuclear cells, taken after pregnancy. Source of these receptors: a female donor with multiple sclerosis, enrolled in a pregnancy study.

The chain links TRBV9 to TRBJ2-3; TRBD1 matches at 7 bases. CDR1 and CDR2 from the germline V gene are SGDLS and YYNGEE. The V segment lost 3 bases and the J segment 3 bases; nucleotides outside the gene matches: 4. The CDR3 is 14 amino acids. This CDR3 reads CASSARGTTDTQYF. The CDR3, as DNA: TGTGCCAGCAGCGCCAGGGGGACGACAGATACGCAGTATTTT. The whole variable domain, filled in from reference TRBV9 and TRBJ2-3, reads DSGVTQTPKHLITATGQRVTLRCSPRSGDLSVYWYQQSLDQGLQFLIQYYNGEERAKGNILERFSAQQFPDLHSELNLSSLELGDSALYFCASSARGTTDTQYFGPGTRLTVL.

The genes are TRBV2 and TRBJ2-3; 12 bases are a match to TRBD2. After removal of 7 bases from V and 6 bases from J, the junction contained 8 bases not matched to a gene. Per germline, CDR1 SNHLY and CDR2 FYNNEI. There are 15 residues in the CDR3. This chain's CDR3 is CASTTGTSGLDTQYF. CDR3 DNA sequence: TGTGCCAGCACCACCGGGACTAGCGGGTTGGATACGCAGTATTTT.

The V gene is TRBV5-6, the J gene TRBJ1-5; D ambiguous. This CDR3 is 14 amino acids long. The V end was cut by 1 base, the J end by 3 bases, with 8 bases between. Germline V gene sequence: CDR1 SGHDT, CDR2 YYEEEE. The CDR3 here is CASSLSRVNQPQHF. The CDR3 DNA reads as TGTGCCAGCAGCTTGTCGAGGGTCAATCAGCCCCAGCATTTT.

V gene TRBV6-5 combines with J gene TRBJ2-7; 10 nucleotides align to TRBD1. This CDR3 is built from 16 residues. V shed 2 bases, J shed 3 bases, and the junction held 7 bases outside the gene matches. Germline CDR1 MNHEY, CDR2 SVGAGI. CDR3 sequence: CASSYTGRDRGYEQYF. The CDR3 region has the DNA TGTGCCAGCAGTTACACTGGACGGGACAGGGGCTACGAGCAGTACTTC.

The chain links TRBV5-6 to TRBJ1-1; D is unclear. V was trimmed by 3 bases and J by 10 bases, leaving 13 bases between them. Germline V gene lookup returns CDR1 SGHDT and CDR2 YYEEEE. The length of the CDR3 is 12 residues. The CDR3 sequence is CASSSLLSSAFF. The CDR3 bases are TGTGCCAGCAGCTCGCTATTAAGTTCAGCTTTCTTT.

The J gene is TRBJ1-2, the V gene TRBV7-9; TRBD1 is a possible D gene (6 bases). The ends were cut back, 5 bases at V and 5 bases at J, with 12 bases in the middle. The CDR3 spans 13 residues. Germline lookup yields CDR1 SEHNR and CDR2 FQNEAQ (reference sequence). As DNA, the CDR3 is TGTGCCAGCAGCCTACAGGGCGGTTATGGCTACACCTTC. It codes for CASSLQGGYGYTF.

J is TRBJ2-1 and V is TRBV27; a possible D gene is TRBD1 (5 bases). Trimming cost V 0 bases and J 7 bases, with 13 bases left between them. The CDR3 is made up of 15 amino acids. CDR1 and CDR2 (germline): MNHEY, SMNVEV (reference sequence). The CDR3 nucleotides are TGTGCCAGCAGTTTATCAAAGGCAGGGATTAATGAGCAGTTCTTC. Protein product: CASSLSKAGINEQFF.

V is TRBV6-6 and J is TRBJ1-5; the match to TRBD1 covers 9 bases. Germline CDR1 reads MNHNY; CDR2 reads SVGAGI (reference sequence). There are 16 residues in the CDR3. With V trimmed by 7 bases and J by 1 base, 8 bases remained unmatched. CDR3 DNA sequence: TGTGCCAGCAACCCGGGACAGGGAGTAAGCAATCAGCCCCAGCATTTT. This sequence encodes CASNPGQGVSNQPQHF.

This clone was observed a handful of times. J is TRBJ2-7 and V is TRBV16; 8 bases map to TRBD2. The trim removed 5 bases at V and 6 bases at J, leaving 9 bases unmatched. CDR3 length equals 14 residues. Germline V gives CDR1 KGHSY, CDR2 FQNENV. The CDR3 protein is CASSAPGLGPEQYF. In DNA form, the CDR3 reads TGTGCCAGCAGCGCGCCGGGACTAGGGCCCGAGCAGTACTTC.

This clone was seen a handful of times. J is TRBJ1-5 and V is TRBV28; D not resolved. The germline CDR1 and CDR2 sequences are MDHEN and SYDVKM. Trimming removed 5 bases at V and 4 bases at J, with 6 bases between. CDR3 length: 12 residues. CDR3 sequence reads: CASSPLNQPQHF. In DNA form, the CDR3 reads TGTGCCAGCAGTCCCCTTAATCAGCCCCAGCATTTT.

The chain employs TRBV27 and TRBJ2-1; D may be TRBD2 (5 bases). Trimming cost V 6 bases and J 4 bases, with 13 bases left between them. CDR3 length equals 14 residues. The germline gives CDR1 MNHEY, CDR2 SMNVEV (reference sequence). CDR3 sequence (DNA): TGTGCCAGCAGCGGCCGGCGGGCTTACAATGAGCAGTTCTTC. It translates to CASSGRRAYNEQFF.

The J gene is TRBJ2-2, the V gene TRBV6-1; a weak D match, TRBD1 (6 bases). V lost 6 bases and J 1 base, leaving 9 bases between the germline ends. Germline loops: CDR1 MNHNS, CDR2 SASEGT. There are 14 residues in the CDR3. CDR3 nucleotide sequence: TGTGCCAGCAGCGCGACAGGGAACACCGGGGAGCTGTTTTTT. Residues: CASSATGNTGELFF.

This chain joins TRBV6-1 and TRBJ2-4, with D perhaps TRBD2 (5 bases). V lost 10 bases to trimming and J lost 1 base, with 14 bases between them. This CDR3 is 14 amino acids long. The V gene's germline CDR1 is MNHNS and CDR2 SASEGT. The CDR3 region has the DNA TGTGCCACCTTAGGCACGGGGGCCAAAAACATTCAGTACTTC. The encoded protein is CATLGTGAKNIQYF.